A selection of T cell receptor beta chains follows, all from one sample in a study of early T cells in non-severe SARS-CoV-2 infection. TCRdb reprocessed the 5' RACE reads via MiXCR and lists one record per CDR3 protein. This sample has about 52,000 distinct CDR3 sequences, with 9.5% to 12% found just once. Sequenced input: whole blood. The receptors originated from an adult who was a healthcare worker with PCR-confirmed SARS-CoV-2 infection or an uninfected control (not recorded which). Both conserved end residues are part of each CDR3. Each record gives: clone size, D gene, V gene, J gene, CDR3 DNA, CDR3 protein. The D gene is left open where the match is weak. Part of the rows lack a size; the others show once, few, many or a class for expanded clones.

>many|TRBD2|TRBV5-4|TRBJ2-3
TGTGCCAGCAGCTGGGGGGACACGGGACTAGCGGGAGCCAATACGCAGTATTTT
CASSWGDTGLAGANTQYF
>few|.|TRBV9|TRBJ2-3
TGTGCCAGCAGCATCCGGACTAGCACAGATACGCAGTATTTT
CASSIRTSTDTQYF
>few|.|TRBV4-2|TRBJ2-4
TGTGCCAGCAGCCCGATGTCAGGGGAAAACATTCAGTACTTC
CASSPMSGENIQYF
>many|TRBD1|TRBV9|TRBJ1-2
TGTGCCAGCAGCGGGGGACAGGGGTACTATGGCTACACCTTC
CASSGGQGYYGYTF
>.|.|TRBV28|TRBJ2-7
TGTGCCAGCATGGAACACCCACACTACGAGCAGTACTTC
CASMEHPHYEQYF
>many|TRBD1|TRBV30|TRBJ1-2
TGTGCCTGGAGTCACAGGGGAGGCTACACCTTC
CAWSHRGGYTF
>.|.|TRBV12-3/TRBV12-4|TRBJ2-7
TGTGCCAGCAGTTTACGAGGCCTCTACGAGCAGTACTTC
CASSLRGLYEQYF
>few|.|TRBV2|TRBJ2-2
TGTGCCAGCAGCGGATACAGTGGCGGGGAGCTGTTTTTT
CASSGYSGGELFF
>many|.|TRBV10-3|TRBJ1-5
TGTGCCATCAGTGAGGGGAATAGCAATCAGCCCCAGCATTTT
CAISEGNSNQPQHF
>many|TRBD2|TRBV3-1|TRBJ2-1
TGTGCCAGCAGCCAAGATAGTATAGGCGGGGGGGCCCATGAGCAGTTCTTC
CASSQDSIGGGAHEQFF
>many|TRBD1|TRBV11-3|TRBJ2-1
TGTGCCAGCAGCCCCACAAGGACAGGATTTGAGCAGTTCTTC
CASSPTRTGFEQFF
>.|.|TRBV12-3/TRBV12-4|TRBJ1-2
TGTGCCAGCAGCCAGACTACTAACTATGGCTACACCTTC
CASSQTTNYGYTF
>once|.|TRBV14|TRBJ2-7
TGTGCCAGCAGCCCGGATCGGGGAACCTACGAGCAGTACTTC
CASSPDRGTYEQYF
>.|.|TRBV5-1|TRBJ1-2
TGCGCCAGCAGCCTCCAACAGGGAAACGGGGGCTACACCTTC
CASSLQQGNGGYTF
>.|TRBD2|TRBV4-2|TRBJ2-5
TGTGCCAGCAGCCAACCTCCACTCCTAGCGGGAGGTGGAAGAGAGACCCAGTACTTC
CASSQPPLLAGGGRETQYF
>many|TRBD1|TRBV2|TRBJ2-6
TGTGCCAGCAGCCGGGACAGGCCTGCTGGGGCCAACGTCCTGACTTTC
CASSRDRPAGANVLTF
>many|TRBD1|TRBV12-3/TRBV12-4|TRBJ1-2
TGTGCCAGCAATCCCGGACAGGGGATGAACTTTGGCTACACCTTC
CASNPGQGMNFGYTF
>few|.|TRBV4-1|TRBJ2-7
TGCGCCAGCAGCCGAACGGCTGGGGGGCAAAGCTCCTACGAGCAGTACTTC
CASSRTAGGQSSYEQYF
>.|TRBD1|TRBV5-1|TRBJ2-3
TGCGCCAGCAGCCCCGACAGGGGCACAGATACGCAGTATTTT
CASSPDRGTDTQYF
>many|.|TRBV2|TRBJ1-6
TGTGCCAGCAACAGACAGGTTGGGGATTCACCCCTCCACTTT
CASNRQVGDSPLHF
>many|.|TRBV2|TRBJ2-5
TGTGCCAGCAGTGCCCCGGGACAGCGGGGGGAGACCCAGTACTTC
CASSAPGQRGETQYF
>.|TRBD2|TRBV20-1|TRBJ2-7
TGCAGTGCGATAGATTTCGGGAGGAGCTCCTACGAGCAGTACTTC
CSAIDFGRSSYEQYF
>many|.|TRBV7-2|TRBJ1-5
TGTGCCAGCAGCTTAGAGGCGGATCAGCCCCAGCATTTT
CASSLEADQPQHF
>.|TRBD2|TRBV20-1|TRBJ2-3
TGCAGTGCGAGCGTGGGAGCGGGAGGTGATACGCAGTATTTT
CSASVGAGGDTQYF
>many|.|TRBV5-5|TRBJ1-1
TGTGCCAGCAGCTTGGCCCGCGGGGCTTTCTTT
CASSLARGAFF
>.|TRBD2|TRBV6-5|TRBJ2-3
TGTGCCAGCAGACCACTAGCGGGGACGCAGTATTTT
CASRPLAGTQYF
>many|TRBD1|TRBV20-1|TRBJ1-2
TGCAGTGCCAGACAGGGGGAAATTGGCTACACCTTC
CSARQGEIGYTF